The clone carrying this T cell receptor beta chain was seen a handful of times. The germline V gene encodes CDR1 KGHDR and CDR2 SFDVKD. This CDR3 is 12 amino acids long. The ends were cut back, 1 base at V and 8 bases at J, with 5 bases in the middle. MiXCR was run by TCRdb on the RT-PCR reads, yielding one entry per CDR3 protein. The sample lists about a million distinct CDR3 sequences, under 20% seen once, with 5% to 6.5% in the top ten. This sample is part of a study of patients and donors after allogeneic stem cell transplantation. This clonotype was obtained from a human donor who was either an allogeneic HSCT recipient or a stem cell or donor lymphocyte infusion donor (not recorded which). It is not recorded whose cells these are; they may come from a transplant donor. Source material: blood, either unsorted or a sorted T cell fraction (not recorded which). This chain uses TRBV24-1 with TRBJ2-1; unclear D gene. CDR3 nucleotides: TGTGCCACCAGTGATTTTAGCTATGAGCAGTTCTTC. Its translation is CATSDFSYEQFF.